One sample yielded the 22 T cell receptor beta chains listed below, sequenced in a study of T cell repertoires in cytomegalovirus infection. For these receptors, no antigen is known. TCRdb independently ran MiXCR on the reads; one entry per CDR3 protein. The sample comprises around 230,000 distinct CDR3 sequences, around 40% of which are singletons, and approximately 60% rests with the top ten. The specimen comprised CD8+ T cells from cultured PBMCs, sampled from culture after CMV antigen stimulation. These receptors originate from a human donor in good health (CMV status not recorded). Some clones in this sample may be carry-over from other donors' samples.

The chain employs TRBV6-5 and TRBJ1-1; a weak D match, TRBD1 (6 bases). Germline-derived CDR1 and CDR2 are MNHEY and SVGAGI. This CDR3 region has 15 residues. The V gene lost 7 bases and the J gene lost 4 bases, with 19 bases spanning the gap. The CDR3 sequence is CASNQKHGGGTEAFF. CDR3 sequence (DNA): TGTGCCAGCAACCAAAAACATGGAGGGGGCACTGAAGCTTTCTTT.

This clonotype was detected only a few times. The CDR3 sequence is CASSDLAEGTDTQYF. The DNA for the CDR3 is TGTGCCAGCAGCGACCTAGCGGAGGGCACAGATACGCAGTATTTT. This chain connects TRBV7-4 to TRBJ2-3, with 7 bases matching TRBD2. The CDR3 loop spans 15 amino acids. Trimming took 5 bases from V and 1 from J; bases not matched to a gene: 6. CDR1 and CDR2 (germline): SGHVT, SQSDAQ.

The sample holds one count of this clonotype. CDR3 DNA sequence: TGTGCCAGCAGCGTGGTTTCCGGGACAGGGGGGAACACTGAAGCTTTCTTT. Translation gives CASSVVSGTGGNTEAFF. The chain employs TRBV5-5 and TRBJ1-1; TRBD1 aligns across 11 bases. The CDR3 spans 17 residues. V shed 4 bases and J 1 base; nucleotides not matched to a gene: 9. Germline loops: CDR1 SGHKS, CDR2 YYEKEE (reference sequence).

The chain has TRBV6-1 and TRBJ2-3; the match to TRBD1 covers 8 bases. CDR1 is MNHNS and CDR2 is SASEGT in the germline V gene. The CDR3 loop spans 14 amino acids. The ends lost 6 bases at V and 3 bases at J; junction bases unmatched: 5. The CDR3 DNA sequence: TGTGCCAGCAGGTCCGGGACAGGAACAGATACGCAGTATTTT. Its translation: CASRSGTGTDTQYF.

This clonotype occurred a few times. The V gene is TRBV27, the J gene TRBJ1-2; D remains ambiguous. In germline, CDR1 is MNHEY, CDR2 SMNVEV (reference sequence). The V end lost 5 bases, the J end lost 2 bases, and 15 bases lay between the germline ends. The CDR3 extends over 15 amino acids. The CDR3 loop reads CASSPLLELNYGYTF. The CDR3 nucleotides are TGTGCCAGCAGTCCCCTTCTCGAATTGAACTATGGCTACACCTTC.

This chain connects TRBV12-3 or TRBV12-4 to TRBJ1-5; weak D call: TRBD1 (5 bases). Deletions cut 6 bases from V and 1 base from J, with 16 bases between. CDR3 length: 16 residues. The CDR3 region has the DNA TGTGCCAGCAGGCAGGGCGCAATTGGGAGCAATCAGCCCCAGCATTTT. This encodes CASRQGAIGSNQPQHF.

The chain recombines TRBV29-1 with TRBJ2-1, with TRBD2 matching over 12 bases. This CDR3 has 14 residues. The germline V gene encodes CDR1 SQVTM and CDR2 ANQGSEA. Germline trimming cut 7 bases from V and 4 bases from J; bases unmatched to any gene: 5. This chain's CDR3 is CSAPSGRVYNEQFF. CDR3 DNA sequence: TGCAGCGCACCTAGCGGGAGGGTATACAATGAGCAGTTCTTC.

This clonotype was found once. The chain employs TRBV12-3 or TRBV12-4 and TRBJ1-2; 8 nucleotides agree with TRBD1. J gave up 4 bases and V 6 bases, and 10 bases lay outside the gene matches. CDR3 length: 15 amino acids. CDR3 in amino acids: CASRGTGRLGYGYTF. The CDR3 DNA sequence: TGTGCCAGCAGGGGGACAGGACGCCTTGGCTATGGCTACACCTTC.

This clonotype showed up just a few times. V gene TRBV7-6 combines with J gene TRBJ1-5, with unresolved D. The CDR3 totals 15 residues. Germline-derived CDR1 and CDR2 are SGHVS and FNYEAQ. Trimming took off 1 base at V and 4 bases at J, with 11 bases between the two ends. CDR3 in DNA: TGTGCCAGCAGCTTAGAGGGCTATCGGAATCAGCCCCAGCATTTT. This gives the protein CASSLEGYRNQPQHF.

This clonotype came up a few times. This sequence joins TRBV20-1 and TRBJ2-1; 9 bases agree with TRBD1. V was pared by 0 bases and J by 9 bases, with 15 bases of the junction left unmatched. Germline CDR1 DFQATT, CDR2 SNEGSKA (reference sequence). The CDR3 runs to 17 residues. This CDR3 is CSARDLGQGHYIVEQFF. The DNA for the CDR3 is TGCAGTGCTAGAGATCTGGGACAGGGCCATTACATTGTTGAGCAGTTCTTC.

The table lists this clonotype with a few counts. CDR3 sequence: CASSHRREQTATNEKLFF. DNA for the CDR3: TGTGCCAGCAGCCACAGACGGGAGCAGACTGCAACTAATGAAAAACTGTTTTTT. The V and J genes are TRBV3-1 and TRBJ1-4, with D hard to call. V shed 3 bases and J shed 0 bases, with 17 bases lying between them. This CDR3 spans 18 amino acids. The germline V gene encodes CDR1 LGHDT and CDR2 YNNKEL (reference sequence). Using reference TRBV3-1 and TRBJ1-4 for the parts outside the CDR3, the full variable domain is DTAVSQTPKYLVTQMGNDKSIKCEQNLGHDTMYWYKQDSKKFLKIMFSYNNKELIINETVPNRFSPKSPDKAHLNLHINSLELGDSAVYFCASSHRREQTATNEKLFFGSGTQLSVL.

Comment on this clonotype: The junction differs from germline at one of its ends, possibly a read error. This rearrangement joins TRBV4-1 to TRBJ2-7, with D maybe TRBD1 (5 bases). This CDR3 comprises 12 residues. Germline assignment: CDR1 MGHRA and CDR2 YSYEKL. CDR3 amino acids: CASSQGRYEQYF. As DNA, the CDR3 is TGTGCCAGCAGCCAGGGTCGCTACGAGCAGTACTTC.

In this sample, this clonotype turned up a few times. A much larger clone lies one base from this, so it may be a read error. V gene TRBV27 combines with J gene TRBJ2-1, with 11 bases fitting TRBD2. Germline-derived CDR1 and CDR2 are MNHEY and SMNVEV (reference sequence). There are 14 residues in the CDR3. The V segment lost 4 bases and the J segment 4 bases; nucleotides outside the gene matches: 0. The CDR3 nucleotides read TGTGCCAGCAGTTCTAGCGGGGGGTACAATGAGCAGTTCTTC. It encodes CASSSSGGYNEQFF.

The chain couples TRBV11-2 to TRBJ2-7; D possibly corresponds to TRBD2 (5 bases). The CDR3 sequence is 13 residues long. From germline, CDR1 is SGHAT and CDR2 FQNNGV. The V gene lost 2 bases and the J gene lost 7 bases, with 12 bases spanning the gap. CDR3 bases: TGTGCCAGCAGCTTAATCCGGGAAGGGGAGCAGTACTTC. Translation: CASSLIREGEQYF.

The chain combines TRBV28 with TRBJ1-1; D is uncertain. V was pared by 6 bases and J by 0 bases, with 8 bases between. Germline lookup yields CDR1 MDHEN and CDR2 SYDVKM. The CDR3 covers 13 residues. Here the CDR3 reads CASRGLMNTEAFF. Written as DNA, the CDR3 is TGTGCCAGCAGGGGTCTTATGAACACTGAAGCTTTCTTT.

Only a few counts were recorded for this clonotype. The gene calls are TRBV28 and TRBJ2-3; 9 bases map to TRBD2. The V gene's germline CDR1 is MDHEN and CDR2 SYDVKM. V shed 4 bases, J shed 0 bases, and the junction held 8 bases outside the gene matches. The CDR3 is 17 amino acids. The CDR3, as DNA: TGTGCCAGCAGTTCCCCGAGACTAGCGGTGAGCACAGATACGCAGTATTTT. Translation gives CASSSPRLAVSTDTQYF.

The CDR3 coding sequence is TGTGCCAGCAGTGGACCGAGAAACACCGGGGAGCTGTTTTTT. The encoded protein is CASSGPRNTGELFF. The rearrangement joins TRBV6-6 to TRBJ2-2; D unclear. CDR3 length equals 14 residues. The germline gives CDR1 MNHNY, CDR2 SVGAGI (reference sequence). With 5 bases removed from V and 2 bases from J, the gap between germline ends came to 9 bases.

The table lists this clonotype with a count of one. The chain employs TRBV19 and TRBJ2-7; 13 bases are a match to TRBD2. This CDR3 is 15 amino acids long. V shed 4 bases and J 4 bases; nucleotides not matched to a gene: 4. Germline values: CDR1 LNHDA, CDR2 SQIVND (reference sequence). The CDR3: CASSTTSGRQYEQYF. The CDR3 coding sequence is TGTGCCAGTAGTACGACTAGCGGGAGGCAGTACGAGCAGTACTTC. Supplemented by reference TRBV19 and TRBJ2-7, the full variable domain reads DGGITQSPKYLFRKEGQNVTLSCEQNLNHDAMYWYRQDPGQGLRLIYYSQIVNDFQKGDIAEGYSVSREKKESFPLTVTSAQKNPTAFYLCASSTTSGRQYEQYFGPGTRLTVT.

In this sample, this clonotype turned up a few times. The chain recombines TRBV7-8 with TRBJ2-1, with 10 bases lining up with TRBD2. Germline V lookup: CDR1 SGHVS, CDR2 FQNEAQ. V shed 4 bases and J 3 bases; nucleotides not matched to a gene: 6. The length of the CDR3 is 16 residues. The CDR3 nucleotides are TGTGCCAGCAGCTCCCCTAGCGGGGGCTACTACAATGAGCAGTTCTTC. Its protein product is CASSSPSGGYYNEQFF. The variable domain in full, with the rest retrieved from reference TRBV7-8 and TRBJ2-1, is GAGVSQSPRYKVAKRGQDVALRCDPISGHVSLFWYQQALGQGPEFLTYFQNEAQLDKSGLPSDRFFAERPEGSVSTLKIQRTQQEDSAVYLCASSSPSGGYYNEQFFGPGTRLTVL.

This clonotype appeared once. The rearrangement joins TRBV29-1 to TRBJ1-1, with 9 bases aligning to TRBD1. Germline loops: CDR1 SQVTM, CDR2 ANQGSEA. The CDR3 totals 11 residues. Trimming cost V 4 bases and J 10 bases; bases outside gene matches: 4. The DNA of the CDR3 is TGCAGCGTTGTACAGGGGGCAGGAGCTTTCTTT. This translates into CSVVQGAGAFF. Filled out from reference TRBV29-1 and TRBJ1-1, the complete variable domain reads SAVISQKPSRDICQRGTSLTIQCQVDSQVTMMFWYRQQPGQSLTLIATANQGSEATYESGFVIDKFPISRPNLTFSTLTVSNMSPEDSSIYLCSVVQGAGAFFGQGTRLTVV.

V gene TRBV7-9 combines with J gene TRBJ1-5; 7 bases line up with TRBD1. This CDR3 spans 15 amino acids. The V gene end was trimmed by 4 bases and the J gene end by 4 bases; junction bases not matched to a gene: 7. Germline CDR1 reads SEHNR; CDR2 reads FQNEAQ (reference sequence). CDR3 in amino acids: CASSYDRAKNQPQHF. DNA of the CDR3: TGTGCCAGCAGCTACGACAGGGCGAAAAATCAGCCCCAGCATTTT.

This chain uses TRBV19 with TRBJ1-6; no clear D gene. In germline, CDR1 is LNHDA, CDR2 SQIVND (reference sequence). The CDR3 contains 14 residues. The ends were cut back, 1 base at V and 7 bases at J, with 8 bases in the middle. The CDR3 DNA follows: TGTGCCAGTAGTATAGTCGGGATGAATTCACCCCTCCACTTT. This codes for CASSIVGMNSPLHF.